These T cell receptor beta chains were read from a single sample in a study of T cells in Graves' hyperthyroidism and ophthalmopathy. TCRdb called the multiplex PCR reads again in MiXCR, with one record for every CDR3 protein. Seen here are about 560,000 distinct CDR3 sequences, over 15% observed once, and the top ten hold 18%. The sequenced sample was blood. The receptors were gathered from a woman younger than 35 with Graves' hyperthyroidism. The CDR3 runs from the conserved cysteine through the conserved F or W. The D gene is left open where the match is weak. Clone size is stated in some rows and not others, as once, few, many or a class when expanded.

>16|TRBD1|TRBV20-1|many|TRBJ2-7
TGCAGTGCCGCTACAGGGGCGGGTCGTACCCATCCCGAGCAGTACTTC
CSAATGAGRTHPEQYF
>13|TRBD1|TRBV28|few|TRBJ1-1
TGTGCCAGCAGTCCACCGGACAGGGGCCAAGCTTTCTTT
CASSPPDRGQAFF
>15|.|TRBV28|many|TRBJ1-5
TGTGCCAGCAGTCGAGTTCAGGGTGGCCATCAGCCCCAGCATTTT
CASSRVQGGHQPQHF
>14|TRBD1|TRBV7-2|.|TRBJ1-1
TGTGCCAGCAGCTTATTACAGGGGGTAACTGAAGCTTTCTTT
CASSLLQGVTEAFF
>17|.|TRBV4-1|.|TRBJ1-5
TGCGCCAGCAGCCAAGAACCCCCTGGAGCCGTCAATCAGCCCCAGCATTTT
CASSQEPPGAVNQPQHF
>15|TRBD2|TRBV24-1|.|TRBJ2-2
TGTGCCACCAGCTCTGCCTCTAGCGGGAGCGGGGAGCTGTTTTTT
CATSSASSGSGELFF
>14|.|TRBV27|many|TRBJ2-1
TGTGCCAGCAGTTTCGAAGGATCCTACAATGAGCAGTTCTTC
CASSFEGSYNEQFF
>15|.|TRBV7-2|many|TRBJ2-2
TGTGCCAGCAGCTTACGACAGACGAACACCGGGGAGCTGTTTTTT
CASSLRQTNTGELFF
>15|.|TRBV25-1|few|TRBJ1-2
TGTGCCAGCAGGCCTCCTGGGATTCCCTTCTATGGCTACACCTTC
CASRPPGIPFYGYTF
>15|.|TRBV7-6|many|TRBJ1-5
TGTGCCAGCAGCTTAGAAGCATATAGCAATCAGCCCCAGCATTTT
CASSLEAYSNQPQHF
>15|TRBD2|TRBV20-1|.|TRBJ2-1
TGCAGTGCTCCCCCAAGCGGGGGCTCCTACAATGAGCAGTTCTTC
CSAPPSGGSYNEQFF
>12|TRBD1|TRBV20-1|.|TRBJ2-7
TGCAGTGCCGGACAGGGGGCTTACGAGCAGTACTTC
CSAGQGAYEQYF
>18|.|TRBV11-2|.|TRBJ1-5
TGTGCCAGCAGCTTAGCGCTCGGTTTGGGCGGTAGCAATCAGCCCCAGCATTTT
CASSLALGLGGSNQPQHF
>16|.|TRBV20-1|few|TRBJ1-5
TGCAGTGCGCAGGGCCGAGCGGCGGCTAGCAATCAGCCCCAGCATTTT
CSAQGRAAASNQPQHF
>15|TRBD2|TRBV20-1|many|TRBJ2-3
TGCAGTGCTAGTTTGGGCGGGGGGGGTCAAGATACGCAGTATTTT
CSASLGGGGQDTQYF
>16|TRBD2|TRBV20-1|once|TRBJ2-1
TGCAGTGCCCCGGGGACTAGCGGGAGGAAAGCCAATGAGCAGTTCTTC
CSAPGTSGRKANEQFF
>12|.|TRBV9|.|TRBJ1-2
TGTGCCAGCAGCGTAGAGGGGGATGGCTACACCTTC
CASSVEGDGYTF
>11|.|TRBV20-1|many|TRBJ2-5
TGCAGTGCTGGGTCTTCGGAGACCCAGTACTTC
CSAGSSETQYF
>15|.|TRBV2|many|TRBJ2-3
TGTGCCAGCACCAAGGACAAGGCCCGCACAGATACGCAGTATTTT
CASTKDKARTDTQYF
>13|.|TRBV20-1|.|TRBJ1-2
TGCAGTGCTCCACCGGGGGGGCGCTATGGCTGCACCTTC
CSAPPGGRYGCTF
>13|.|TRBV29-1|few|TRBJ2-2
TGCAGCGTCGGGACGGCGAAAACCGGGGAGCTGTTTTTT
CSVGTAKTGELFF
>19|TRBD2|TRBV6-1|.|TRBJ2-1
TGTGCCAGCCTACCCTCGATGCATCGGGGGGGGAGCTCCTACAATGAGCAGTTCTTC
CASLPSMHRGGSSYNEQFF
>13|TRBD1|TRBV2|many|TRBJ1-5
TGTGCCAGCAGGGACAGGTCCCATCAGCCCCAGCATTTT
CASRDRSHQPQHF
>12|.|TRBV6-1|.|TRBJ2-7
TGTGCCAGCAGTACCCAGCGCCACGAGCAGTACTTC
CASSTQRHEQYF
>17|.|TRBV6-5|many|TRBJ1-5
TGTGCCAGCAGTTACTCGTTCGCCAGGGCCTCAGGTCAGCCCCAGCATTTT
CASSYSFARASGQPQHF
>16|TRBD1|TRBV6-1|few|TRBJ2-5
TGTGCCAGCAGTGAAGCGAAGAACAGGGGGGTTGAGACCCAGTACTTC
CASSEAKNRGVETQYF
>14|.|TRBV6-1|few|TRBJ2-7
TGTGCCAGCAGACGTTACCGGGACAACTACGAGCAGTACTTC
CASRRYRDNYEQYF
>17|.|TRBV5-8|few|TRBJ2-1
TGTGCCAGCAGTGTCCCACGGGGGCGCGGGTCGGACAATGAGCAGTTCTTC
CASSVPRGRGSDNEQFF
>16|TRBD2|TRBV9|few|TRBJ2-1
TGTGCCAGCAGCGTAGTTGGGACTAGCGGGGTGAATGAGCAGTTCTTC
CASSVVGTSGVNEQFF
>16|TRBD2|TRBV19|.|TRBJ2-2
TGTGCCAGTGCAGAAACTAGCGGGATGGGCACCGGGGAGCTGTTTTTT
CASAETSGMGTGELFF
>13|.|TRBV18|.|TRBJ2-5
TGTGCCTGCTCTCTATTGGCCGGGGAGACCCAGTACTTC
CACSLLAGETQYF
>13|.|TRBV6-1|.|TRBJ2-5
TGTGCCAGCAGTTCCCTAGTGGCACGGACCCAGTACTTC
CASSSLVARTQYF
>14|.|TRBV20-1|many|TRBJ2-2
TGCAGTGCTCCAGAATTTGACAACACCGGGGAGCTGTTTTTT
CSAPEFDNTGELFF